This T cell receptor (beta chain) was obtained from a study of beta chain features in type 1 diabetes. The CDR3 extends over 14 amino acids. Germline-derived CDR1 and CDR2 are MNHEY and SMNVEV (reference sequence). Trimming cost V 7 bases and J 3 bases, with 13 bases left between them. As every portion of the isolated RNA was reverse transcribed, the sequencing read expressed TCRB transcripts. Here immunoSEQ multiplex PCR was the method, and the copy in TCRdb shows in-frame clones only, minus some. Among 110,000 or so clones, roughly 43% were seen once, and the ten largest hold 0.065%. Populations isolated by sorting all had purity greater than 95%.

The clonotype originates from a woman aged 18-30 years in good health. What was sequenced was stem cell memory CD4+ T cells from blood. V gene TRBV27 combines with J gene TRBJ1-5; no reliable D call. CDR3 in amino acids: CASIRWRPNQPQHF. For the CDR3, the DNA is TGTGCCAGCATCAGGTGGAGGCCCAATCAGCCCCAGCATTTT.